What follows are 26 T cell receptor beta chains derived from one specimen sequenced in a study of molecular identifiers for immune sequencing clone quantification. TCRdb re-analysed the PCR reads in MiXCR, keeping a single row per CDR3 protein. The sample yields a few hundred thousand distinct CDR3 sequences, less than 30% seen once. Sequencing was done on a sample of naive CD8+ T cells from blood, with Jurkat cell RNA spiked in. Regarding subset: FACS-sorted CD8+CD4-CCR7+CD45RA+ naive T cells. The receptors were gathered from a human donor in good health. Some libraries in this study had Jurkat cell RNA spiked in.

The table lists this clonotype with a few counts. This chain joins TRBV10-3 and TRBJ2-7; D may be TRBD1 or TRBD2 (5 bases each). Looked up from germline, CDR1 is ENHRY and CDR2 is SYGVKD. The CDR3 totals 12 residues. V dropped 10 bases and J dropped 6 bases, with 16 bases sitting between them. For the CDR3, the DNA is TGTGCCACGACCAGTGGGACGGTCGAGCAGTACTTC. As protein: CATTSGTVEQYF.

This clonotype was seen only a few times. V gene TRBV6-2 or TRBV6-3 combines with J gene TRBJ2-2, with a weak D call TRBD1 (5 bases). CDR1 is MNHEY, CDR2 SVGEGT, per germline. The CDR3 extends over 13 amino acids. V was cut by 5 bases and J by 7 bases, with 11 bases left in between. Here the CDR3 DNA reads TGTGCCAGCAGTCCCCCAGGGTTCGGGGAGCTGTTTTTT. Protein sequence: CASSPPGFGELFF.

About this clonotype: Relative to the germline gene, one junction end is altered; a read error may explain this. CDR3 in amino acids: CAISDPPGPLKNAQYF. The DNA for the CDR3 is TGCGCCATCAGTGATCCGCCAGGCCCCCTGAAGAACGCGCAGTACTTC. This sequence joins TRBV10-3 and TRBJ2-7; D is unclear. The CDR3 sequence is 16 residues long. Germline V CDR1 and CDR2: ENHRY, SYGVKD.

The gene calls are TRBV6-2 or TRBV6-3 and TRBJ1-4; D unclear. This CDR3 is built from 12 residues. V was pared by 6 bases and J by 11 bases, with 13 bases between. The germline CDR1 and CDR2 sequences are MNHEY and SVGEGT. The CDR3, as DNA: TGTGCCAGCAGCCCTCTCAGCGGCAAACTGTTTTTT. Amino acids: CASSPLSGKLFF.

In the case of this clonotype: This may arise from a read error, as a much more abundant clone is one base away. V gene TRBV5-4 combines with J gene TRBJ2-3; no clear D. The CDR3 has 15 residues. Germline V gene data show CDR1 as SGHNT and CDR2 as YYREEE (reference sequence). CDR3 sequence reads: CVSSPGLESTDTQYF. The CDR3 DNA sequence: TGTGTCAGCAGCCCAGGCCTGGAGAGCACAGATACGCAGTATTTT.

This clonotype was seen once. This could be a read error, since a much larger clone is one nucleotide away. The CDR3 loop reads CANSLGLREQYF. The CDR3 DNA reads TGTGCCAACAGCTTGGGTTTGCGGGAGCAGTACTTC. The chain combines TRBV5-4 with TRBJ2-7; unclear D gene. Germline CDR1 reads SGHNT; CDR2 reads YYREEE (reference sequence). The CDR3 totals 12 residues.

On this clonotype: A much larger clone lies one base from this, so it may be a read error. The CDR3 reads CSVDQLRDRGNEQFF. The CDR3 DNA is TGCAGCGTTGATCAACTCCGGGACAGGGGCAATGAGCAGTTCTTC. The chain joins TRBV29-1 to TRBJ2-1; TRBD1 aligns across 10 bases. J gave up 6 bases and V 3 bases, and 8 bases lay outside the gene matches. The CDR3 runs to 15 residues. In germline, CDR1 is SQVTM, CDR2 ANQGSEA.

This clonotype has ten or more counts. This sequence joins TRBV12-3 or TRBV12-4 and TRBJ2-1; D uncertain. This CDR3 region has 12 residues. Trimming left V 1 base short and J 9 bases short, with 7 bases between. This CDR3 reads CASSLGYGEQFF. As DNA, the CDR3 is TGTGCCAGCAGTTTAGGCTACGGTGAGCAGTTCTTC.

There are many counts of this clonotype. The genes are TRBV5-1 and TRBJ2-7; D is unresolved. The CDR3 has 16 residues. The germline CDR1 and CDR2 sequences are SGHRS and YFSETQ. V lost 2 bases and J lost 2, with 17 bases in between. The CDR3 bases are TGCGCCAGCAGCTTCCGGTCCAGAGGTGTCCCCTACGAGCAGTACTTC. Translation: CASSFRSRGVPYEQYF.

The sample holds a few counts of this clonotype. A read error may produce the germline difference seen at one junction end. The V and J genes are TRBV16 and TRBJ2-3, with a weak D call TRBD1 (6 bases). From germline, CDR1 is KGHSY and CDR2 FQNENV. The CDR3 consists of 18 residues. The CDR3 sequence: CASSQSFTGSRWTATQYF. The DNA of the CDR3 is TGTGCCAGCAGCCAATCCTTTACAGGCAGTCGGTGGACAGCTACGCAGTATTTT.

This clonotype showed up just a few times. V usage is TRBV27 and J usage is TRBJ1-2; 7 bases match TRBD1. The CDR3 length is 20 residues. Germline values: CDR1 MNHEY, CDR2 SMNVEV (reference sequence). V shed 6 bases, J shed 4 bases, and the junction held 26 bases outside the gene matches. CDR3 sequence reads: CASRPNQPRGGPFFSYGYTF. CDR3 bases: TGTGCCAGCAGACCCAATCAGCCGCGAGGGGGCCCTTTTTTTAGCTATGGCTACACCTTC.

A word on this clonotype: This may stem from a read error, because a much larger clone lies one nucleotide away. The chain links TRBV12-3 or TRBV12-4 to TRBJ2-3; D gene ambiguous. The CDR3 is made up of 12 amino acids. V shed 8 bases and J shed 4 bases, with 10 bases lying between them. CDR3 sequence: CASAAYADTQYF. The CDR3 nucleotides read TGTGCCAGCGCAGCCTACGCAGATACGCAGTATTTT.

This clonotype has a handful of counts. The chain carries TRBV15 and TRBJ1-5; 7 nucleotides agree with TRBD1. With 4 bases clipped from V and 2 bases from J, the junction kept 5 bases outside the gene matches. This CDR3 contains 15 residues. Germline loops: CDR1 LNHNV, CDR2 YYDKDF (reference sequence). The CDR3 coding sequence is TGTGCCACCAGCAAAGGGACAGTGGGCAATCAGCCCCAGCATTTT. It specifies CATSKGTVGNQPQHF.

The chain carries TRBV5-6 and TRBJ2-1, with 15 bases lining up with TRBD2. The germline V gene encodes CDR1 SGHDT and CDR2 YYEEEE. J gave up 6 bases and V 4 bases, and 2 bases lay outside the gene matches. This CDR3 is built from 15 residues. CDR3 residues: CASSGGLAGGNEQFF. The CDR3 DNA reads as TGTGCCAGCAGCGGGGGACTAGCGGGAGGCAATGAGCAGTTCTTC.

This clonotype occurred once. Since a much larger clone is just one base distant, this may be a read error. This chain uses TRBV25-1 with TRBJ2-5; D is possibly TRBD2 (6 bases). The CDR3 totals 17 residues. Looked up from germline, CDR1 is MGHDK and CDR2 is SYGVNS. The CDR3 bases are TGTGCCAGCGGTGAGGCCGACAGTTGGGGGGTCGGAGAGACCCAGTACTTC. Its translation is CASGEADSWGVGETQYF.

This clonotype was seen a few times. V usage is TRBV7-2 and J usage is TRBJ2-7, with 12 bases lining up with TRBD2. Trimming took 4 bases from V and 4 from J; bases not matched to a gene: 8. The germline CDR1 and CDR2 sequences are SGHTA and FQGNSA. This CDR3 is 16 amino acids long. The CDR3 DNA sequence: TGTGCCAGCAGCTCCAGTGGACTAGCGGGGTGGTACGAGCAGTACTTC. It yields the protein CASSSSGLAGWYEQYF.

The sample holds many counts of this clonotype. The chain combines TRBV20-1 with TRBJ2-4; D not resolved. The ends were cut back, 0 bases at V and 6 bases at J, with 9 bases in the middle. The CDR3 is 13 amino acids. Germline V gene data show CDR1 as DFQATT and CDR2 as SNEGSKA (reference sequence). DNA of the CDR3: TGCAGTGCTAGAGAACCCACGGGAAACATTCAGTACTTC. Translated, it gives CSAREPTGNIQYF.

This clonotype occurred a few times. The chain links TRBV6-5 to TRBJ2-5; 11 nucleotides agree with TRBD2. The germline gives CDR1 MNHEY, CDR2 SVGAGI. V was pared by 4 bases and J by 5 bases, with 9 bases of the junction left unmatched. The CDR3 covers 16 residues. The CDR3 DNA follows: TGTGCCAGCAGTTTCACTAGCGGGAGCCTCGGGGAGACCCAGTACTTC. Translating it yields CASSFTSGSLGETQYF.

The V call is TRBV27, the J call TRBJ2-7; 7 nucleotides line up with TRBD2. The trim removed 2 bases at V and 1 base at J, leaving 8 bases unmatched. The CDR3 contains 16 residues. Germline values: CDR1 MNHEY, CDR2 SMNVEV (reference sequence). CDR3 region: CASSLVFGRSSYEQYF. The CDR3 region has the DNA TGTGCCAGCAGTTTAGTTTTCGGGAGGTCGTCCTACGAGCAGTACTTC.

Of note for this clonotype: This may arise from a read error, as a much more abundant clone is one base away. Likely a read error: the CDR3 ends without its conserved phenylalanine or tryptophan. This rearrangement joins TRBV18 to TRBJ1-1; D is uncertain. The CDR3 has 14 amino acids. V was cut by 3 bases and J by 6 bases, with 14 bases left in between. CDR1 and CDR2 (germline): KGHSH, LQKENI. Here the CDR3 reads CASSPSTVEPEAFL. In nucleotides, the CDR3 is TGTGCCAGCTCACCTAGCACGGTGGAACCTGAAGCTTTCCTT.

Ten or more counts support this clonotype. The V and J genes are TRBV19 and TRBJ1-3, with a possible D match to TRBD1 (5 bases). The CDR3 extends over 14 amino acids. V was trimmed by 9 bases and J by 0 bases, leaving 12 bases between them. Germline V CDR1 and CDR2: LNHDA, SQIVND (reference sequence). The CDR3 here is CASSWTNSGNTIYF. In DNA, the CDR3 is TGTGCCAGCAGTTGGACAAACTCTGGAAACACCATATATTTT.

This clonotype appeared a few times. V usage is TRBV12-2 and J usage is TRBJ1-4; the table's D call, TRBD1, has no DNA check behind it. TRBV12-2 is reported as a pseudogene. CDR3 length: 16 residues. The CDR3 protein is CASRPKGHGINEKLFF. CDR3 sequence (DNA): TGTGCAAGTCGCCCAAAGGGACACGGGATTAATGAAAAACTGTTTTTT.

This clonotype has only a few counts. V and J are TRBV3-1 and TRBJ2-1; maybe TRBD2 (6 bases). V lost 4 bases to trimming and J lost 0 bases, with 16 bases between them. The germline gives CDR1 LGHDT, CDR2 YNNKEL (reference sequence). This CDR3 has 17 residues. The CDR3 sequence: CASSREGLRRSYNEQFF. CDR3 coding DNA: TGTGCCAGCAGCCGAGAGGGACTTAGACGCTCCTACAATGAGCAGTTCTTC.

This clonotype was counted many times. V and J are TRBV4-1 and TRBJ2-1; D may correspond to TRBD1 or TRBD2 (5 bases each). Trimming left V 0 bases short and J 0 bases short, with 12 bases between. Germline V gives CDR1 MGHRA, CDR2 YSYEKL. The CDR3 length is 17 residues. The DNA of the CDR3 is TGCGCCAGCAGCCAAGATCCGGGACCCAGCTCCTACAATGAGCAGTTCTTC. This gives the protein CASSQDPGPSSYNEQFF.

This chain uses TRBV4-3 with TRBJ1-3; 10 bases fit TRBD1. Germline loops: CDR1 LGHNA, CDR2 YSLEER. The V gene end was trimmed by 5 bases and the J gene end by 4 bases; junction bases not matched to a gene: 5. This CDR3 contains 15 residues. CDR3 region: CASSAGTGAGNTIYF. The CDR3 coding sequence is TGCGCCAGCAGCGCCGGGACAGGGGCGGGAAACACCATATATTTT.

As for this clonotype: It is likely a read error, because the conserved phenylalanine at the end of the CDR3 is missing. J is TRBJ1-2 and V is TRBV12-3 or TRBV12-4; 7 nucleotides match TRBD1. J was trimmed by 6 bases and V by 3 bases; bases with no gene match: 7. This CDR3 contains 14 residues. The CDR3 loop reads CASSLVTGVHGYTL. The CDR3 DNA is TGTGCCAGCAGTTTGGTTACAGGGGTGCATGGCTACACCCTC.